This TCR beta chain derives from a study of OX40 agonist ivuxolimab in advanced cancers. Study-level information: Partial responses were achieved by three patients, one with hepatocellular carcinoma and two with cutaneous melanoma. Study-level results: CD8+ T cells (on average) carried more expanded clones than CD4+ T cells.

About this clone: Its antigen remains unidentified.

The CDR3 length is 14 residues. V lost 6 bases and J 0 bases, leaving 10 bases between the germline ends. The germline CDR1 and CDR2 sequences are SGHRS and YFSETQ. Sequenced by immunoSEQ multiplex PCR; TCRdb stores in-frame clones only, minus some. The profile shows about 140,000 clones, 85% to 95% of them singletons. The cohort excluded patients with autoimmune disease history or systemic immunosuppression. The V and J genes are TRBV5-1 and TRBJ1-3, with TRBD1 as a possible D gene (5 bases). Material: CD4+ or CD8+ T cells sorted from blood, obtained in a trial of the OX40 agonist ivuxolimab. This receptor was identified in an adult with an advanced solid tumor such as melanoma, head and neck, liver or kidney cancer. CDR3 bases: TGCGCCAGCACCGACGGGGGCTCTGGAAACACCATATATTTT. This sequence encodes CASTDGGSGNTIYF.